The entry below gives a single TCR beta chain sequence along with its context. Only in-frame clones appear in the TCRdb table, and some are missing; sequencing was by immunoSEQ multiplex PCR. This repertoire shows about 170,000 clones, approximately 84% found once; its top ten account for approximately 2.6%. This sample was taken from a study of blood T cell repertoires in COVID-19. CDR1 is LGHDT and CDR2 is YNNKEL in the germline V gene (reference sequence). The junction had 4 bases not matched to a gene; V was cut back by 4 bases and J by 2 bases. CDR3 length: 14 amino acids. Sequencing was carried out using peripheral blood. The receptor's source is a woman older than 75 with COVID-19, enrolled during active disease. The V gene is TRBV3-1 (or the pseudogene TRBV3-2), the J gene TRBJ2-7; 8 bases fit TRBD1. CDR3 nucleotide sequence: TGTGCCAGCAGCCCTGGGACAGGCCCCTACGAGCAGTACTTC. This gives the protein CASSPGTGPYEQYF.